The 17 T cell receptor beta chains below come from one sample, sequenced in a study of PD-1 blockade in classical Hodgkin lymphoma. Each patient experienced a relapse that followed autologous stem cell transplantation, and brentuximab vedotin exposure varied. Produced via immunoSEQ multiplex PCR; TCRdb's table is partial and in-frame only. The sample includes more than 25,000 clones, approximately 72% seen only once; the top ten take 30% to 40%. The sequences come from peripheral blood mononuclear cells (PBMCs), collected before the second cycle of nivolumab. All receptors come from a human donor with classical Hodgkin lymphoma.

The chain links TRBV4-2 to TRBJ2-5; D remains unclear. Germline CDR1 and CDR2: LGHNA and YNFKEQ. V gave up 0 bases and J gave up 5 bases, with 13 bases separating them. This CDR3 has 15 residues. The CDR3 here is CASSQDGQVTETQYF. The CDR3 DNA sequence: TGTGCCAGCAGCCAAGATGGGCAGGTGACGGAGACCCAGTACTTC.

The J gene is TRBJ2-1, the V gene TRBV18; 14 bases map to TRBD2. The CDR3 extends over 21 amino acids. The germline gives CDR1 KGHSH, CDR2 LQKENI. J lost 1 base, V lost 0 bases, and 11 bases had no gene match. The CDR3 region has the DNA TGTGCCAGCTCACCACCGCTGACCGGGACTAGCGGGGGAGGATCCTACAATGAGCAGTTCTTC. Translation gives CASSPPLTGTSGGGSYNEQFF.

J is TRBJ1-2 and V is TRBV4-3; D is undetermined. Deletions cut 1 base from V and 5 bases from J, with 5 bases between. Germline CDR1 is LGHNA and CDR2 is YSLEER. CDR3 length: 12 residues. The CDR3 coding sequence is TGCGCCAGCAGCCAAGTAGGGTATGGCTACACCTTC. Translation: CASSQVGYGYTF.

This chain uses TRBV6-6 with TRBJ1-1; D ambiguous. V lost 2 bases and J 1 base, leaving 11 bases between the germline ends. The germline CDR1 and CDR2 sequences are MNHNY and SVGAGI (reference sequence). CDR3 size: 15 residues. The CDR3 DNA reads as TGTGCCAGCAGTTACCTGGTCGCCCCGAACACTGAAGCTTTCTTT. This sequence encodes CASSYLVAPNTEAFF.

The chain joins TRBV6-6 to TRBJ2-5; 10 bases are a match to TRBD1. Germline loops: CDR1 MNHNY, CDR2 SVGAGI (reference sequence). The V and J ends lost 2 bases and 4 bases, in that order; junction bases with no gene match: 7. The CDR3 contains 16 residues. The CDR3 here is CASSYRLTGGRETQYF. The CDR3 DNA reads TGTGCCAGCAGTTACCGTCTGACAGGGGGCCGAGAGACCCAGTACTTC.

The chain recombines TRBV4-2 with TRBJ1-2, with D unresolved. V lost 0 bases and J lost 7, with 9 bases in between. CDR1 is LGHNA, CDR2 YNFKEQ, per germline. The CDR3 totals 13 residues. CDR3 amino acids: CASSQEWSAGYTF. In nucleotides, the CDR3 is TGTGCCAGCAGCCAAGAGTGGAGTGCTGGCTACACCTTC.

The genes are TRBV10-3 and TRBJ2-2, with D perhaps matching TRBD2 (7 bases). Trimming cost V 11 bases and J 3 bases, with 16 bases left between them. This CDR3 spans 14 amino acids. Germline V gives CDR1 ENHRY, CDR2 SYGVKD. The CDR3 DNA reads as TGTGCCGTAAGGGGGGGTCTTTACACCGGGGAGCTGTTTTTT. It is translated as CAVRGGLYTGELFF.

With respect to this clone: The sample holds other DNA sequences that translate to the same CDR3. The rearrangement links TRBV4-2 to TRBJ1-1; 7 bases agree with TRBD1. Germline assignment: CDR1 LGHNA and CDR2 YNFKEQ. The CDR3 runs to 15 residues. Losses at the gene ends were 1 base for V and 3 bases for J; bases not matched to a gene: 5. CDR3 amino acids: CASSQGTGADTEAFF. In nucleotides, the CDR3 is TGTGCCAGCAGCCAAGGGACAGGTGCGGACACTGAAGCTTTCTTT.

The gene calls are TRBV28 and TRBJ2-6; D ambiguous. The V end was cut by 8 bases, the J end by 0 bases, with 8 bases between. This CDR3 contains 14 residues. Germline CDR1 is MDHEN and CDR2 is SYDVKM. CDR3 nucleotides: TGTGCCAGCTCCCGCCCCTCTGGGGCCAACGTCCTGACTTTC. Amino acids: CASSRPSGANVLTF. The full variable domain, rest sourced from reference TRBV28 and TRBJ2-6, is DVKVTQSSRYLVKRTGEKVFLECVQDMDHENMFWYRQDPGLGLRLIYFSYDVKMKEKGDIPEGYSVSREKKERFSLILESASTNQTSMYLCASSRPSGANVLTFGAGSRLTVL.

The CDR3 DNA sequence: TGTGCCAGCAGTCCTAGCGGGGGGGCCACAGATACGCAGTATTTT. Translation: CASSPSGGATDTQYF. This rearrangement joins TRBV2 to TRBJ2-3, with 12 bases that match TRBD2. The germline CDR1 and CDR2 sequences are SNHLY and FYNNEI. The CDR3 consists of 15 residues. Trimming took 5 bases from V and 2 from J; bases not matched to a gene: 2.

The V gene is TRBV11-3, the J gene TRBJ1-6, with no clear D. This CDR3 contains 13 residues. Trimming removed 0 bases from V and 7 bases from J, with 4 bases in between. In germline, CDR1 is SGHNT, CDR2 YENEEA. The CDR3 coding sequence is TGTGCCAGCAGCTTAGACGGGAATTCACCCCTCCACTTT. Translation gives CASSLDGNSPLHF.

V gene TRBV6-5 combines with J gene TRBJ2-1; TRBD2 aligns across 8 bases. The CDR3 is made up of 15 amino acids. Looked up from germline, CDR1 is MNHEY and CDR2 is SVGAGI. The ends lost 6 bases at V and 2 bases at J; junction bases unmatched: 6. CDR3: CASRNGGAPYNEQFF. DNA of the CDR3: TGTGCCAGCAGAAACGGGGGGGCTCCCTACAATGAGCAGTTCTTC.

The chain joins TRBV11-3 to TRBJ1-1; tentative D call: TRBD1 (6 bases). CDR1 and CDR2 from the germline V gene are SGHNT and YENEEA. The CDR3 consists of 14 residues. Trimming left V 3 bases short and J 4 bases short, with 12 bases between. The CDR3 region has the DNA TGTGCCAGCAGCTTTCCGGGGGCGCGCACTGAAGCTTTCTTT. This translates into CASSFPGARTEAFF.

J is TRBJ1-4 and V is TRBV5-1, with 8 nucleotides matching TRBD1. CDR3 size: 15 residues. Germline V gene sequence: CDR1 SGHRS, CDR2 YFSETQ. Losses at the gene ends were 3 bases for V and 6 bases for J; bases not matched to a gene: 7. CDR3 bases: TGCGCCAGCAGCTCCCAGGGGGCGCATTATGAAAAACTGTTTTTT. Translated: CASSSQGAHYEKLFF.

This clone was counted between two and nine times. The V and J genes are TRBV5-1 and TRBJ1-4, with D perhaps TRBD1 (5 bases). CDR3 length: 14 amino acids. Between the trimmed V and J ends, which lost 1 base and 5 bases, there was a span of 9 bases. Germline V gives CDR1 SGHRS, CDR2 YFSETQ. In nucleotides, the CDR3 is TGCGCCAGCAGCTTGAACAGGCCGAATGAAAAACTGTTTTTT. It codes for CASSLNRPNEKLFF.

The chain links TRBV29-1 to TRBJ1-1; D is unclear. This CDR3 contains 12 residues. V was cut by 5 bases and J by 4 bases, with 11 bases left in between. Germline loops: CDR1 SQVTM, CDR2 ANQGSEA. CDR3 nucleotides: TGCAGCGTTTCCCGTGGATTCACTGAAGCTTTCTTT. Translating gives CSVSRGFTEAFF.

The V and J genes are TRBV5-1 and TRBJ1-2; TRBD1 might be the D (5 bases). Trimming removed 2 bases at V and 7 bases at J, with 12 bases between. The V gene's germline CDR1 is SGHRS and CDR2 YFSETQ. The CDR3 has 13 residues. CDR3 bases: TGCGCCAGCAGCTTAGACAGCCAGATTGGCTACACCTTC. This codes for CASSLDSQIGYTF. Looking up the rest from reference TRBV5-1 and TRBJ1-2 gives the full variable domain: KAGVTQTPRYLIKTRGQQVTLSCSPISGHRSVSWYQQTPGQGLQFLFEYFSETQRNKGNFPGRFSGRQFSNSRSEMNVSTLELGDSALYLCASSLDSQIGYTFGSGTRLTVV.